Listed below are T cell receptor beta chains from one sample, sequenced in a study of OX40 agonist ivuxolimab in advanced cancers. Here immunoSEQ multiplex PCR was the method, and the copy in TCRdb shows in-frame clones only, minus some. The sample has 45,000 to 60,000 clones, about 89% seen once; the top ten hold roughly 12%. Sequenced material: CD4+ or CD8+ T cells sorted from blood, taken in a trial of the OX40 agonist ivuxolimab. The receptors here all came from an adult with an advanced solid tumor such as melanoma, head and neck, liver or kidney cancer. Both conserved end residues are part of each CDR3. D genes are given only for firm matches. Part of the rows lack a size; the others show once, few, many or a class for expanded clones.

d_gene: NA
v_gene: TRBV6-6
abundance: NA
j_gene: TRBJ2-3
CDR3aa: CASRERGGGDTQYF
CDR3nt: TGTGCCAGCAGAGAGAGGGGTGGGGGGGATACGCAGTATTTT

d_gene: NA
v_gene: TRBV18
abundance: once
j_gene: TRBJ2-7
CDR3aa: CASSYGLPYEQYF
CDR3nt: TGTGCCAGCTCCTACGGACTCCCCTACGAGCAGTACTTC

d_gene: TRBD1
v_gene: TRBV5-1
abundance: NA
j_gene: TRBJ1-5
CDR3aa: CASALTGRDQPQHF
CDR3nt: TGCGCCAGTGCCCTGACAGGGAGGGATCAGCCCCAGCATTTT

d_gene: NA
v_gene: TRBV6-6
abundance: NA
j_gene: TRBJ2-1
CDR3aa: CASSYPLQGNEQFF
CDR3nt: TGTGCCAGCAGTTACCCCCTCCAGGGCAATGAGCAGTTCTTC

d_gene: NA
v_gene: TRBV2
abundance: once
j_gene: TRBJ2-7
CDR3aa: CASSRDIAYEQYF
CDR3nt: TGTGCCAGCAGTAGGGACATTGCCTACGAGCAGTACTTC

d_gene: TRBD1
v_gene: TRBV7-6
abundance: NA
j_gene: TRBJ2-3
CDR3aa: CASSRGQDTDTQYF
CDR3nt: TGTGCCAGCAGCAGAGGACAGGACACAGATACGCAGTATTTT

d_gene: NA
v_gene: TRBV5-1
abundance: NA
j_gene: TRBJ2-5
CDR3aa: CASSLGGGEETQYF
CDR3nt: TGCGCCAGCAGCTTGGGTGGAGGGGAAGAGACCCAGTACTTC

d_gene: TRBD1
v_gene: TRBV19
abundance: NA
j_gene: TRBJ1-5
CDR3aa: CASSIETGSRGLGQPQHF
CDR3nt: TGTGCCAGTAGTATAGAAACGGGATCCAGGGGGCTGGGTCAGCCCCAGCATTTT

d_gene: NA
v_gene: TRBV28
abundance: NA
j_gene: TRBJ2-2
CDR3aa: CASNGRINTGELFF
CDR3nt: TGTGCCAGCAATGGGCGGATTAACACCGGGGAGCTGTTTTTT

d_gene: NA
v_gene: TRBV2
abundance: once
j_gene: TRBJ2-7
CDR3aa: CASSERGGLYEQYF
CDR3nt: TGTGCCAGCAGTGAAAGGGGGGGCCTCTACGAGCAGTACTTC

d_gene: NA
v_gene: TRBV13
abundance: NA
j_gene: TRBJ1-6
CDR3aa: CASSLGQGPHSPLHF
CDR3nt: TGTGCCAGCAGCTTAGGACAGGGACCTCATTCACCCCTCCACTTT

d_gene: NA
v_gene: TRBV2
abundance: NA
j_gene: TRBJ1-3
CDR3aa: CASSAQGGIGNTIYF
CDR3nt: TGTGCCAGCAGTGCACAGGGAGGGATAGGAAACACCATATATTTT

d_gene: TRBD1
v_gene: TRBV2
abundance: NA
j_gene: TRBJ2-7
CDR3aa: CASSSGTGSSYEQYF
CDR3nt: TGTGCCAGCAGCTCCGGGACAGGGAGCTCCTACGAGCAGTACTTC

d_gene: NA
v_gene: TRBV6-6
abundance: NA
j_gene: TRBJ2-7
CDR3aa: CASSSYRDRYEQYF
CDR3nt: TGTGCCAGCAGTTCGTACAGGGATAGGTACGAGCAGTACTTC

d_gene: TRBD2
v_gene: TRBV28
abundance: NA
j_gene: TRBJ2-7
CDR3aa: CASRGLAGLNSYEQYF
CDR3nt: TGTGCCAGCAGAGGACTAGCGGGTCTGAACTCCTACGAGCAGTACTTC

d_gene: NA
v_gene: TRBV10-3
abundance: few
j_gene: TRBJ1-4
CDR3aa: CAIGATNEKLFF
CDR3nt: TGTGCCATCGGGGCAACTAATGAAAAACTGTTTTTT

d_gene: TRBD1
v_gene: TRBV28
abundance: NA
j_gene: TRBJ1-2
CDR3aa: CASSLWGGQGGGYTF
CDR3nt: TGTGCCAGCAGTTTGTGGGGAGGACAGGGCGGTGGCTACACCTTC

d_gene: TRBD1
v_gene: TRBV10-3
abundance: NA
j_gene: TRBJ1-2
CDR3aa: CAISGRQGSHGYTF
CDR3nt: TGTGCCATCAGTGGGAGACAGGGGAGCCATGGCTACACCTTC

d_gene: NA
v_gene: TRBV27
abundance: few
j_gene: TRBJ2-7
CDR3aa: CASSLGGRGGSYEQYF
CDR3nt: TGTGCCAGCAGTTTAGGAGGCAGGGGAGGATCCTACGAGCAGTACTTC

d_gene: NA
v_gene: TRBV5-4
abundance: NA
j_gene: TRBJ1-2
CDR3aa: CASSLDAGYHGYTF
CDR3nt: TGTGCCAGCAGCTTGGACGCAGGGTACCATGGCTACACCTTC

d_gene: NA
v_gene: TRBV15
abundance: NA
j_gene: TRBJ1-2
CDR3aa: CATSRAGAYYGYTF
CDR3nt: TGTGCCACCAGCAGAGCGGGGGCCTACTATGGCTACACCTTC

d_gene: TRBD2
v_gene: TRBV6-5
abundance: once
j_gene: TRBJ2-1
CDR3aa: CASSWGGEENNEQFF
CDR3nt: TGTGCCAGCAGTTGGGGGGGTGAAGAAAACAATGAGCAGTTCTTC

d_gene: NA
v_gene: TRBV15
abundance: NA
j_gene: TRBJ1-6
CDR3aa: CATSRDGRRGSPLHF
CDR3nt: TGTGCCACCAGCAGAGATGGCAGGAGAGGCTCACCCCTCCACTTT

d_gene: NA
v_gene: TRBV9
abundance: NA
j_gene: TRBJ2-3
CDR3aa: CASSVEFLGTDTQYF
CDR3nt: TGTGCCAGCAGCGTCGAGTTCCTGGGCACAGATACGCAGTATTTT

d_gene: NA
v_gene: TRBV4-1
abundance: NA
j_gene: TRBJ2-7
CDR3aa: CASSQQLAGTSYEQYF
CDR3nt: TGCGCCAGCAGCCAGCAATTGGCAGGGACTTCCTACGAGCAGTACTTC

d_gene: NA
v_gene: TRBV10-3
abundance: NA
j_gene: TRBJ2-1
CDR3aa: CAISEKMLERHNEQFF
CDR3nt: TGTGCCATCAGTGAGAAGATGTTGGAGAGACACAATGAGCAGTTCTTC

d_gene: NA
v_gene: TRBV6-6
abundance: few
j_gene: TRBJ1-5
CDR3aa: CASALILRQPQHF
CDR3nt: TGTGCCAGCGCCTTGATTCTTCGTCAGCCCCAGCATTTT

d_gene: NA
v_gene: TRBV11-1
abundance: NA
j_gene: TRBJ2-1
CDR3aa: CASSSSGGSSYNEQFF
CDR3nt: TGTGCCAGCAGCTCCTCCGGCGGAAGCTCCTACAATGAGCAGTTCTTC

d_gene: NA
v_gene: TRBV10-1
abundance: NA
j_gene: TRBJ2-5
CDR3aa: CASSLSPTQETQYF
CDR3nt: TGCGCCAGCAGTCTTTCACCGACCCAAGAGACCCAGTACTTC

d_gene: NA
v_gene: TRBV28
abundance: NA
j_gene: TRBJ2-3
CDR3aa: CASSSPAVVTQYF
CDR3nt: TGTGCCAGCAGTTCCCCCGCGGTAGTTACGCAGTATTTT

d_gene: NA
v_gene: TRBV5-6
abundance: NA
j_gene: TRBJ1-1
CDR3aa: CASSYGPPYNTEAFF
CDR3nt: TGTGCCAGCAGCTATGGCCCTCCCTACAACACTGAAGCTTTCTTT

d_gene: TRBD2
v_gene: TRBV14
abundance: NA
j_gene: TRBJ2-3
CDR3aa: CASSQASGSTDTQYF
CDR3nt: TGTGCCAGCAGCCAAGCTAGCGGGAGCACAGATACGCAGTATTTT

d_gene: NA
v_gene: TRBV9
abundance: NA
j_gene: TRBJ1-2
CDR3aa: CASTPGHADNYGYTF
CDR3nt: TGTGCCAGCACCCCCGGGCACGCGGATAACTATGGCTACACCTTC

d_gene: TRBD1
v_gene: TRBV6-6
abundance: NA
j_gene: TRBJ1-5
CDR3aa: CASSGQGRQPQHF
CDR3nt: TGTGCCAGCAGTGGACAGGGTCGTCAGCCCCAGCATTTT

d_gene: NA
v_gene: TRBV29-1
abundance: NA
j_gene: TRBJ2-1
CDR3aa: CSGTESSYNEQFF
CDR3nt: TGCAGCGGTACAGAGAGCTCCTACAATGAGCAGTTCTTC

d_gene: NA
v_gene: TRBV5-1
abundance: NA
j_gene: TRBJ1-2
CDR3aa: CASSLDGTTQRGYTF
CDR3nt: TGCGCCAGCAGCTTGGACGGAACAACCCAAAGAGGCTACACCTTC

d_gene: TRBD1
v_gene: TRBV7-9
abundance: once
j_gene: TRBJ2-1
CDR3aa: CASSYRDRGGNEQFF
CDR3nt: TGTGCCAGCAGCTACCGGGACAGGGGCGGGAATGAGCAGTTCTTC

d_gene: TRBD1
v_gene: TRBV6-6
abundance: NA
j_gene: TRBJ2-7
CDR3aa: CASSSRGLHEQYF
CDR3nt: TGTGCCAGCAGTTCCAGGGGGCTCCACGAGCAGTACTTC

d_gene: NA
v_gene: TRBV18
abundance: NA
j_gene: TRBJ2-7
CDR3aa: CASSPSIGGTYEQYF
CDR3nt: TGTGCCAGCTCACCCTCGATAGGGGGTACCTACGAGCAGTACTTC

d_gene: NA
v_gene: TRBV10-3
abundance: NA
j_gene: TRBJ2-4
CDR3aa: CAISERRTDSKNIQYF
CDR3nt: TGTGCCATCAGTGAGAGACGAACAGATAGCAAAAACATTCAGTACTTC

d_gene: TRBD2
v_gene: TRBV28
abundance: NA
j_gene: TRBJ2-3
CDR3aa: CASRPTGLDGDTQYF
CDR3nt: TGTGCCAGCAGACCAACCGGACTAGATGGAGATACGCAGTATTTT

d_gene: NA
v_gene: TRBV18
abundance: NA
j_gene: TRBJ2-7
CDR3aa: CASSPPSSDEQYF
CDR3nt: TGTGCCAGCTCCCCCCCGAGCTCCGACGAGCAGTACTTC

d_gene: NA
v_gene: TRBV29-1
abundance: NA
j_gene: TRBJ2-3
CDR3aa: CSVVRDTTDTQYF
CDR3nt: TGCAGCGTTGTCCGGGACACCACAGATACGCAGTATTTT

d_gene: TRBD1
v_gene: TRBV19
abundance: NA
j_gene: TRBJ2-4
CDR3aa: CASSIAGTGATKNIQYF
CDR3nt: TGTGCCAGTAGTATAGCCGGGACAGGGGCAACCAAAAACATTCAGTACTTC

d_gene: NA
v_gene: TRBV19
abundance: NA
j_gene: TRBJ1-4
CDR3aa: CASSYGWAGNEKLFF
CDR3nt: TGTGCCAGTAGTTATGGCTGGGCAGGGAATGAAAAACTGTTTTTT

d_gene: TRBD1
v_gene: TRBV18
abundance: NA
j_gene: TRBJ1-2
CDR3aa: CASSLRTGARNYGYTF
CDR3nt: TGTGCCAGCTCACTTCGGACAGGGGCGCGAAACTATGGCTACACCTTC

d_gene: TRBD2
v_gene: TRBV6-1
abundance: NA
j_gene: TRBJ2-1
CDR3aa: CANSLAGEGYNEQFF
CDR3nt: TGTGCCAACTCCTTAGCGGGAGAAGGCTACAATGAGCAGTTCTTC

d_gene: NA
v_gene: TRBV5-1
abundance: NA
j_gene: TRBJ2-5
CDR3aa: CASSLGGGLRETQYF
CDR3nt: TGCGCCAGCAGCTTGGGTGGGGGATTAAGGGAGACCCAGTACTTC

d_gene: NA
v_gene: TRBV2
abundance: NA
j_gene: TRBJ2-6
CDR3aa: CASSEFGTEISSGANVLTF
CDR3nt: TGTGCCAGCAGTGAATTCGGGACGGAAATTAGCTCTGGGGCCAACGTCCTGACTTTC